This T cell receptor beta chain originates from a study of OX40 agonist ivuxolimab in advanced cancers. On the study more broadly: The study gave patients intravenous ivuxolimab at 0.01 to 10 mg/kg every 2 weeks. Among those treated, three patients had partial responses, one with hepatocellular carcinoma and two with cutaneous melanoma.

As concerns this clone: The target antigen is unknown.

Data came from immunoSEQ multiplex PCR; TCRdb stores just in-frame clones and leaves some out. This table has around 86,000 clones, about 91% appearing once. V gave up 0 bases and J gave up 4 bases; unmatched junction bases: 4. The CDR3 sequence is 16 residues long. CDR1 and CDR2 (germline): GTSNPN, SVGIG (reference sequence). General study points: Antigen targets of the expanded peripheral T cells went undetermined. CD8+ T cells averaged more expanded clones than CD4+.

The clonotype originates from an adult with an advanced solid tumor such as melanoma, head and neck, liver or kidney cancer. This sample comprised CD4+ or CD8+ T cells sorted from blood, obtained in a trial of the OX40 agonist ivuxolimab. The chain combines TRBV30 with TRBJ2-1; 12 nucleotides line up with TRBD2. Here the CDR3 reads CAWSVFGLAGYNEQFF. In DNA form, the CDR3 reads TGTGCCTGGAGTGTATTTGGACTAGCGGGGTACAATGAGCAGTTCTTC.